This T cell receptor (beta chain) is from a study of OX40 agonist ivuxolimab in advanced cancers. Study observations and caveats: More expanded clones were seen, on average, in CD8+ T cells than in CD4+.

Between the trimmed V and J ends, which lost 1 base and 5 bases, there was a span of 9 bases. The germline V gene has CDR1 SGHRS and CDR2 YFSETQ. This CDR3 is built from 13 residues. Worth noting for this clone: What it binds is not known.

TCRdb keeps only in-frame clones here, not all; method: immunoSEQ multiplex PCR. Of fewer than 120,000 clones in the sample, more than 70% are singletons; the top ten hold about 0.25%. The sequence came from an adult with an advanced solid tumor such as melanoma, head and neck, liver or kidney cancer. The source was CD4+ or CD8+ T cells sorted from blood, collected in a trial of the OX40 agonist ivuxolimab. This sequence joins TRBV5-1 and TRBJ2-5; D remains ambiguous. The CDR3 DNA is TGCGCCAGCAGCTTGCCCGGTCGGGAGACCCAGTACTTC. Amino acids: CASSLPGRETQYF.